This TCR beta chain was captured by sequencing in a study of PD-1 blockade in classical Hodgkin lymphoma. This CDR3 spans 15 amino acids. Germline V gives CDR1 SGHRS, CDR2 YFSETQ. V lost 6 bases, J lost 5 bases, and 10 bases stayed unmatched. Measured with immunoSEQ multiplex PCR; TCRdb has only the in-frame clones, and not every one. Of 47,000 or so clones listed, over 70% are singletons. Relapse after autologous stem cell transplantation occurred in every patient, and brentuximab vedotin exposure varied. The input for sequencing was peripheral blood mononuclear cells (PBMCs), taken at baseline. This TCR derives from a human donor with classical Hodgkin lymphoma. V gene TRBV5-1 combines with J gene TRBJ2-3, with 9 bases lining up with TRBD1. Here the CDR3 reads CASNPTGGFGDTQYF. DNA for the CDR3: TGCGCCAGCAACCCAACAGGGGGCTTTGGAGATACGCAGTATTTT.